This TCR beta chain is from a study of OX40 agonist ivuxolimab in advanced cancers. Overall study: Clinicians treated patients with ivuxolimab, an agonistic anti-OX40 (CD134) antibody.

General study points: Low normalized clonal expansion also occurred in some nonresponding patients.

Clones were read by immunoSEQ multiplex PCR, and TCRdb kept only the in-frame ones, dropping some. Here the sample spans around 70,000 clones, approximately 82% being singletons. About this clone: Its antigen is still unknown.

The cohort excluded patients with autoimmune disease history or systemic immunosuppression. The receptor was isolated from an adult with an advanced solid tumor such as melanoma, head and neck, liver or kidney cancer. Sequences were derived from CD4+ or CD8+ T cells sorted from blood, sampled in a trial of the OX40 agonist ivuxolimab.

Here the CDR3 reads CSVGWDVPAFF. The CDR3 DNA sequence: TGCAGCGTTGGATGGGACGTCCCCGCTTTCTTT. The rearrangement links TRBV29-1 to TRBJ1-1, with TRBD1 as a possible D gene (5 bases). The CDR3 loop spans 11 amino acids. Germline CDR1 is SQVTM and CDR2 is ANQGSEA. V was pared by 4 bases and J by 11 bases, with 14 bases between.